The text below deals with one TCR beta chain. What this receptor recognizes is not known. No much larger clone exists at a distance of one base, and base qualities are not known. This sample was included in a study of blood T cells in healthy people across ages (dated by TCRdb to between 2015 and 2016). About the full investigation: In model experiments, roughly one uniquely barcoded TCR beta cDNA molecule per two T cells was captured by template switching. Using deep sequencing normalized with unique cDNA molecular identifiers, the study measured how TCR beta repertoire diversity changes with age. Four age groups were formed from the donors: young (average approximately 15 years), middle-aged (approximately 40), aged (about 62) and long-lived (around 80). To avoid experimental bias, donors of different ages were randomly spread across the sequencing lanes. Using the same blood draw, the study looked at two additional independent replicas of 1 million unique cDNA reads for two donors, one aged 18 to 30 and the other aged 80 or older. Results and caveats for the whole study, not just this receptor: Compared with the aged group, the long-lived group had more naive CD4+ T cells, fewer expanded clones and increased TCR diversity, a pattern suggesting age selection. Conclusive comparison of naive and antigen-experienced compartments was prevented by the profiling of bulk unsorted PBMCs. Estimates of total diversity from one million sequenced T cells were regarded as lower bounds and underestimates. As age increased, observed TCR beta diversity per million T cells dropped in a roughly linear way, and a significant reduction was already evident by age 40. The CMV infection status of donors was not known, potentially confounding age-related changes in expanded clonotypes. A strong correlation was found between observed TCR beta diversity and the percentage of naive T cells measured by flow cytometry.

The roughly 39 donors, aged about 6 to 90 years, were systemically healthy Caucasian individuals from Russia. Each donor gave ten milliliters of peripheral blood, collected into EDTA-treated Vacutainer tubes. Ficoll-Paque density-gradient centrifugation was used to isolate PBMCs, with at least 6.5 million per sample. Trizol reagent was used to extract total RNA from PBMCs, with at least 6 micrograms per sample. Naive CD45RAhigh/CD27high T cell percentages were measured by flow cytometry on a PBMC aliquot from every donor. Libraries were prepared through 5' RACE. The sequencing machine was an Illumina HiSeq 2500. A second about 7 to 12 cycle PCR used a sample-barcoded 5' primer and a J-beta primer mix. A template-switch 5' adaptor carrying 12 random nucleotides introduced a unique molecular identifier onto each TCR beta cDNA molecule. At least 2.5 million CDR3-containing paired-end reads were obtained from each sample. All of the RNA was converted into first-strand cDNA using the Mint cDNA synthesis kit, with a TRBC-specific oligonucleotide serving as the primer. After uracil-DNA glycosylase treatment, a first 18-cycle PCR used universal primers M1SS and BC2_uni_R on all cDNA. In the original analysis: For normalization, 1 million high-quality reads, each with a distinct molecular identifier, were randomly selected from each sample. Instead of being binned into consensus sequences, reads with shared molecular identifiers were discarded. MiTCR, set to a Q25 quality threshold and the strictest error-elimination algorithm, was used for CDR3 identification, clonotype clustering and error correction. Lower-bound total TCR beta diversity was estimated with a nonparametric unseen species model using Euler transformation. The raw public reads went through TCRdb reprocessing: fastp at Q25, MiXCR clone calling, in-frame beta chains kept. Entries that share a CDR3 protein sequence are merged under the most common genes and DNA. The V and J calls here are based on TCRdb, not the publication. The sample table lists 1 million to 1.2 million distinct CDR3 sequences, 35% to 40% of them with a count of one. 10% to 15% of the sample comes from the top ten.

A distance of 11 bases separates the germline ends of V and J, which lose 5 bases and 2 bases respectively. The germline V gene specifies SGHVS as CDR1 and FQNEAQ as CDR2. From the cysteine up to the phenylalanine, the CDR3 has a length of 14 residues. Of the read, only the CDR3 DNA is kept; its 42 bases are in frame from base 1. The chain links TRBV7-8 with TRBJ2-3; the D gene is perhaps TRBD1, from 6 matching bases. The specimen was blood. The receptor's source is a man between 18 and 29 years old in good health. DNA sequence: TGTGCCAGCAGCCGACAGGTTTACACAGATACGCAGTATTTT. Its translation reads: CASSRQVYTDTQYF.